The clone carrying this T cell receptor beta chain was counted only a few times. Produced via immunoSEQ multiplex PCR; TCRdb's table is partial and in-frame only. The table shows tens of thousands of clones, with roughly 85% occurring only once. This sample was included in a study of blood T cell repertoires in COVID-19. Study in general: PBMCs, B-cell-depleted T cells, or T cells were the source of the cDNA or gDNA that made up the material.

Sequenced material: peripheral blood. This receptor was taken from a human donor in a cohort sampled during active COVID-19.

The CDR3 nucleotides are TGTGCCAGCAGCTTACAGGACAGGGGCCACGAGCAGTACTTC. Its translation is CASSLQDRGHEQYF. This chain uses TRBV7-6 with TRBJ2-7; 9 bases align to TRBD1. The V and J ends lost 2 bases and 5 bases, in that order; junction bases with no gene match: 4. The CDR3 loop spans 14 amino acids. Germline loops: CDR1 SGHVS, CDR2 FNYEAQ.